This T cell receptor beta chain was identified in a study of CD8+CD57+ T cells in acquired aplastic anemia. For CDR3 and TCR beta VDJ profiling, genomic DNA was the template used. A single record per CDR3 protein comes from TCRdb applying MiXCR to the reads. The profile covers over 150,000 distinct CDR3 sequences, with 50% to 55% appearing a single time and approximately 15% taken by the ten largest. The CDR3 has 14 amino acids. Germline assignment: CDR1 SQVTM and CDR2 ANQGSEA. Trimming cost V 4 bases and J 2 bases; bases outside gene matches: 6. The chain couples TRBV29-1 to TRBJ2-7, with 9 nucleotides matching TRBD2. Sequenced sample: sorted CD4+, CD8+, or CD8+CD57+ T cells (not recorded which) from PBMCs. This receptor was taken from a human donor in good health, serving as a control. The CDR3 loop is CSVGGAGGPYEQYF. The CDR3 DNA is TGCAGCGTTGGCGGGGCGGGGGGGCCCTACGAGCAGTACTTC.